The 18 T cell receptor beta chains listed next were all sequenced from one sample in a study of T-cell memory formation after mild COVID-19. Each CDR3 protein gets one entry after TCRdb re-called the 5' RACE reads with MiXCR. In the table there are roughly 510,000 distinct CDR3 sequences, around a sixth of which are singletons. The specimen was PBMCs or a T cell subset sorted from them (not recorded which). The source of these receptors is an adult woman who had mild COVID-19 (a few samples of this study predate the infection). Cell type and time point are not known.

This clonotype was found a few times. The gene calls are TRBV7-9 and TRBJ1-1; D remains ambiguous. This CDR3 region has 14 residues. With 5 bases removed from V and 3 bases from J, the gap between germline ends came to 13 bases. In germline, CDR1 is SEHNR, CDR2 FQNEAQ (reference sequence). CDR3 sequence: CASSLGSGHTEAFF. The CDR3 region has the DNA TGTGCCAGCAGCCTAGGGTCCGGCCACACTGAAGCTTTCTTT.

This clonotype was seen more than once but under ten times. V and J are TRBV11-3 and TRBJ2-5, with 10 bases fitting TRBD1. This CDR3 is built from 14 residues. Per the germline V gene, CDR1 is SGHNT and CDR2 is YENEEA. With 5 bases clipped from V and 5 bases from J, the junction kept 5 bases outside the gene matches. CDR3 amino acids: CASSKTGGYETQYF. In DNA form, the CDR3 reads TGTGCCAGCAGCAAGACAGGGGGCTACGAGACCCAGTACTTC.

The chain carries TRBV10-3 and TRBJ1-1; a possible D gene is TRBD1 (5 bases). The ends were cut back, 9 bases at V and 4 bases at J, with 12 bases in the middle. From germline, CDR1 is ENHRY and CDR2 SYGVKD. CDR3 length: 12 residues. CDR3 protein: CAISRGTTEAFF. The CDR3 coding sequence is TGTGCCATTTCGAGGGGAACCACTGAAGCTTTCTTT.

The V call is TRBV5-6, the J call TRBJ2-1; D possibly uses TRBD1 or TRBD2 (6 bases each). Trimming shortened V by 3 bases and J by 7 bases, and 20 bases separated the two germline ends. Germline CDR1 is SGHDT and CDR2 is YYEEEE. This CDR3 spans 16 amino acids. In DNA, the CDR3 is TGTGCCAGCAGCTCACAGGGCTGGGGGGTTACTAATGAGCAGTTCTTC. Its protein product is CASSSQGWGVTNEQFF.

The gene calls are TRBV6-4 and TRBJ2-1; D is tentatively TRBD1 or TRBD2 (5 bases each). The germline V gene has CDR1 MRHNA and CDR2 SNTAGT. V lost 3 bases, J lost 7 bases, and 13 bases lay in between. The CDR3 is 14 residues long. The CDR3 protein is CASSEDGGPNEQFF. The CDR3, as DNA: TGTGCCAGCAGTGAAGATGGGGGTCCTAATGAGCAGTTCTTC.

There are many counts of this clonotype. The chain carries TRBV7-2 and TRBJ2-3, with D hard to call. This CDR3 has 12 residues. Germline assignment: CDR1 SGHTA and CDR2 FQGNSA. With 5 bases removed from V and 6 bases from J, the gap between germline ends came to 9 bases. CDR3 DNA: TGTGCCAGCAGCCGGACGACCGATACGCAGTATTTT. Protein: CASSRTTDTQYF.

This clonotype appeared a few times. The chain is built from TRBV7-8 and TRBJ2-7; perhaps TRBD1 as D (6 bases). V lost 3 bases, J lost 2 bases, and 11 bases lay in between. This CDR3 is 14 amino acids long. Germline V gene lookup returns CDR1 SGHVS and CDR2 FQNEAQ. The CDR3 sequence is CASSFETGPYEQYF. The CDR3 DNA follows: TGTGCCAGCAGCTTCGAAACAGGGCCCTACGAGCAGTACTTC.

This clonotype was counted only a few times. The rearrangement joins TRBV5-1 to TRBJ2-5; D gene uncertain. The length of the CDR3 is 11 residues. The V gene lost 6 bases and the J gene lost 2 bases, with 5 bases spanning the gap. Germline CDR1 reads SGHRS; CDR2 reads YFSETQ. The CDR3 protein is CASIRQETQYF. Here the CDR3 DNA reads TGCGCCAGCATAAGGCAAGAGACCCAGTACTTC.

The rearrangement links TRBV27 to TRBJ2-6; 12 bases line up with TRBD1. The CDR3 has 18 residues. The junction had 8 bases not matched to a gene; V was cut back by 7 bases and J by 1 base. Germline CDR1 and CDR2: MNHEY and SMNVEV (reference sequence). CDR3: CASTTRDRGRSGANVLTF. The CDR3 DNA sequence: TGTGCCAGCACGACTCGGGACAGGGGGCGTTCTGGGGCCAACGTCCTGACTTTC.

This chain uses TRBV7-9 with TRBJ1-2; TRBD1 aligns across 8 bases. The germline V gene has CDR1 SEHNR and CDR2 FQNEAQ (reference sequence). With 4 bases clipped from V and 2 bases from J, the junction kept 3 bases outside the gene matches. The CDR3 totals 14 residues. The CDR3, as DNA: TGTGCCAGCAGCTCGGACAGGGTGAACTATGGCTACACCTTC. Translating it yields CASSSDRVNYGYTF.

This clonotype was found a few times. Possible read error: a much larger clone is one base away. The CDR3 sequence: CASSTGSGEPQHF. The DNA for the CDR3 is TGTGCCAGCAGCACAGGGTCGGGAGAGCCCCAGCATTTT. This rearrangement joins TRBV12-3 or TRBV12-4 to TRBJ1-5, with D maybe TRBD1 (6 bases). Trimming shortened V by 6 bases and J by 8 bases, and 14 bases separated the two germline ends. The CDR3 extends over 13 amino acids.

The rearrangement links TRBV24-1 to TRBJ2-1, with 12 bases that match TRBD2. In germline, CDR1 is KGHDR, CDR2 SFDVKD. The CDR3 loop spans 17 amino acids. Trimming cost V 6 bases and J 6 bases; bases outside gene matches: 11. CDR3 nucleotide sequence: TGTGCCACCAGTCCCCCGATTGGACTAGCGGGACGCAATGAGCAGTTCTTC. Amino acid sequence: CATSPPIGLAGRNEQFF.

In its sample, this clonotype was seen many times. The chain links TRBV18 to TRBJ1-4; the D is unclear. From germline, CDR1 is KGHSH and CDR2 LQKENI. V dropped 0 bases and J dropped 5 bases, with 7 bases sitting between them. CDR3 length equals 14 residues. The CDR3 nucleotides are TGTGCCAGCTCACCACCGATGGGAAATGAAAAACTGTTTTTT. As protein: CASSPPMGNEKLFF.

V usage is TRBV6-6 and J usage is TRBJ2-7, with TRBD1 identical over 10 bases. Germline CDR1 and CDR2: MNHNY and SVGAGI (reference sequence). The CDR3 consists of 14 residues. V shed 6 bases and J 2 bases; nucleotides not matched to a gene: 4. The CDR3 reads CASRGQGITYEQYF. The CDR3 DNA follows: TGTGCCAGCAGGGGACAGGGGATCACCTACGAGCAGTACTTC.

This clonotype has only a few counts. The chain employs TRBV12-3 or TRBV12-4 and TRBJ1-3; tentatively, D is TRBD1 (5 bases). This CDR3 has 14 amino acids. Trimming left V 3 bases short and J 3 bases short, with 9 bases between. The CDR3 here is CASSFGTLGNTIYF. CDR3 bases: TGTGCCAGCAGTTTCGGGACGCTTGGAAACACCATATATTTT.

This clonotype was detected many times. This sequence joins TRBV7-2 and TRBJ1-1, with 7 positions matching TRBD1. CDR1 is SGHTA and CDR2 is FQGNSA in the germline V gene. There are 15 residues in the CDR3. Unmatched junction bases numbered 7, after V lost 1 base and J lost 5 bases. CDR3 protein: CASSLGIQGVTEAFF. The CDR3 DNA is TGTGCCAGCAGCTTAGGTATTCAGGGGGTAACTGAAGCTTTCTTT.

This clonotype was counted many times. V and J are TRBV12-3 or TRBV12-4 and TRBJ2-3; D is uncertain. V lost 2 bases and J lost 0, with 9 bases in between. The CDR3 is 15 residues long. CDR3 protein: CASSLSDSSTDTQYF. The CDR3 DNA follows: TGTGCCAGCAGTTTATCCGACTCTAGCACAGATACGCAGTATTTT.

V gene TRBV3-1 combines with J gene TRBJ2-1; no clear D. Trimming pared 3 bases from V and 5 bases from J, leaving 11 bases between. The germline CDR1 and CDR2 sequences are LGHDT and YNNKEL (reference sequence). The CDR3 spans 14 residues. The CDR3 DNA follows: TGTGCCAGCAGCCAGTCGACGGCCCACAATGAGCAGTTCTTC. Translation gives CASSQSTAHNEQFF.